This TCR beta chain appears in the sequencing data of a study of blood T cell repertoires in COVID-19. Study background: Nucleic acid was either cDNA or gDNA, and it came from T cells, B-cell-depleted T cells, or PBMCs.

Authors' methods: Estimation of nucleated cell counts was performed using reference gene primer amplification. TCRdb's table, derived via immunoSEQ multiplex PCR, lists solely in-frame clones and lacks some. V and J calls and clone size are given by that table; D and trimming were obtained from the DNA. This sample yields 200,000 or so clones, of which about 85% are seen a single time; around 1.9% belongs to the top ten. The CDR3 runs 12 residues. Trimming removed 3 bases at V and 9 bases at J, with 6 bases between. The specimen was peripheral blood. The genes are TRBV12-3 or TRBV12-4 and TRBJ1-6, with D uncertain. The origin of this receptor is a man aged 65 to 85 with active or convalescent COVID-19. The CDR3 DNA reads TGTGCCAGCAGTTTGATGGCTTCACCCCTCCACTTT. Its translation: CASSLMASPLHF.